The clone carrying this T cell receptor (beta chain) was counted a single time. As yet, its antigen is unknown. The ends were cut back, 5 bases at V and 1 base at J, with 11 bases in the middle. This CDR3 has 14 residues. Germline V lookup: CDR1 SEHNR, CDR2 FQNEAQ (reference sequence). This table comes from immunoSEQ multiplex PCR, and its TCRdb copy is limited to in-frame clones, with some not included. This table has approximately 100,000 clones, approximately 85% appearing once. This sample was included in a study of graft-versus-host responses after intestinal transplantation. Turning to the study itself: All of the recipients had induction that used anti-thymocyte globulin, then tacrolimus and steroids for around 3 years. Study findings and constraints: Recipient-marrow GvH clones were detected, some having first appeared in ileum or blood. Early post-transplant HvG declines showed an association with peak circulating GvH clone levels. Some patients had graft-donor T cell macrochimerism, and their allografts showed high graft-versus-host to host-versus-graft clonal ratios.

Sequences were derived from PBMCs, sampled 255 days after intestinal transplant. The rearrangement joins TRBV7-9 to TRBJ1-1; D unresolved. The receptor was derived from a human patient who received an intestinal transplant, so some T cells may come from the graft donor. CDR3 sequence: CASSKTGENTEAFF. The CDR3 nucleotides are TGTGCCAGCAGCAAAACCGGGGAGAACACTGAAGCTTTCTTT.